This entry lists 24 T cell receptor beta chains sequenced from one sample in a study of OX40 agonist ivuxolimab in advanced cancers. TCRdb keeps only in-frame clones here, not all; method: immunoSEQ multiplex PCR. The profile shows about 70,000 clones, 80% to 85% of them singletons. The sample here was CD4+ or CD8+ T cells sorted from blood, taken in a trial of the OX40 agonist ivuxolimab. Every receptor here comes from an adult with an advanced solid tumor such as melanoma, head and neck, liver or kidney cancer.

This chain uses TRBV18 with TRBJ1-1; D may be TRBD1 (5 bases). This CDR3 has 14 residues. Germline CDR1 KGHSH, CDR2 LQKENI. The ends were cut back, 0 bases at V and 5 bases at J, with 10 bases in the middle. CDR3 DNA sequence: TGTGCCAGCTCACCACCTCAGGGTGAGACTGAAGCTTTCTTT. This encodes CASSPPQGETEAFF.

The rearrangement uses TRBV7-2 and TRBJ2-7, with D possibly being TRBD1 (5 bases). V lost 1 base and J 6 bases, leaving 16 bases between the germline ends. Germline V gene data show CDR1 as SGHTA and CDR2 as FQGNSA. CDR3 length: 15 residues. CDR3 coding DNA: TGTGCCAGCAGCTTAGTCGCCCAGGGCGGCTCCGAGCAGTACTTC. Its translation is CASSLVAQGGSEQYF. The variable domain in full, completed from reference TRBV7-2 and TRBJ2-7, reads GAGVSQSPSNKVTEKGKDVELRCDPISGHTALYWYRQSLGQGLEFLIYFQGNSAPDKSGLPSDRFSAERTGGSVSTLTIQRTQQEDSAVYLCASSLVAQGGSEQYFGPGTRLTVT.

The CDR3 sequence: CASSVWGGGTDTQYF. CDR3 DNA: TGTGCCAGCAGTGTCTGGGGGGGTGGGACAGATACGCAGTATTTT. This chain links TRBV2 with TRBJ2-3; 7 nucleotides agree with TRBD2. The CDR3 totals 15 residues. Germline trimming cut 4 bases from V and 3 bases from J; bases unmatched to any gene: 7. Per the germline V gene, CDR1 is SNHLY and CDR2 is FYNNEI.

The chain joins TRBV7-2 to TRBJ2-7; maybe TRBD2 (6 bases). The V end lost 10 bases, the J end lost 2 bases, and 15 bases lay between the germline ends. Looked up from germline, CDR1 is SGHTA and CDR2 is FQGNSA. The CDR3 has 13 amino acids. The CDR3 nucleotides are TGTGCCATTTCCCGGGACTGGCCCTACGAGCAGTACTTC. Translation gives CAISRDWPYEQYF.

Only one count was recorded for this clone. V and J are TRBV5-5 and TRBJ2-5; possible D gene TRBD1, 6 bases. Germline-derived CDR1 and CDR2 are SGHKS and YYEKEE (reference sequence). The CDR3 is 14 residues long. Trimming removed 6 bases at V and 2 bases at J, with 14 bases between. CDR3: CASTETTGQETQYF. The CDR3 DNA reads as TGTGCCAGCACCGAAACTACAGGGCAAGAGACCCAGTACTTC.

This clone was detected ten times or more. The rearrangement uses TRBV28 and TRBJ1-2; no clear D. The germline V gene encodes CDR1 MDHEN and CDR2 SYDVKM. This CDR3 region has 14 residues. The V and J ends lost 7 bases and 2 bases respectively, with 14 bases between them. CDR3 region: CASTPSDGNYGYTF. CDR3 sequence (DNA): TGTGCCAGCACCCCCTCGGACGGGAACTATGGCTACACCTTC.

This clone appeared many times. V usage is TRBV6-4 and J usage is TRBJ1-2, with a weak D call TRBD1 (6 bases). The germline CDR1 and CDR2 sequences are MRHNA and SNTAGT. Deletions cut 4 bases from V and 7 bases from J, with 13 bases between. The CDR3 runs 13 residues. The CDR3 sequence is CASSVTQGSGYTF. In DNA, the CDR3 is TGTGCCAGCAGTGTGACACAGGGTAGTGGCTACACCTTC.

This clone came up a few times. The chain links TRBV4-1 to TRBJ2-1; TRBD2 aligns across 14 bases. V lost 4 bases, J lost 2 bases, and 4 bases stayed unmatched. Germline CDR1 and CDR2: MGHRA and YSYEKL. CDR3 length: 17 amino acids. CDR3 DNA: TGCGCCAGCAGCCGCTCGGGACTAGCGGGGGCCTACAATGAGCAGTTCTTC. Its protein product is CASSRSGLAGAYNEQFF.

This rearrangement joins TRBV4-1 to TRBJ2-1; D gene unclear. CDR3 size: 15 residues. The V gene lost 0 bases and the J gene lost 8 bases, with 14 bases spanning the gap. Per the germline V gene, CDR1 is MGHRA and CDR2 is YSYEKL. CDR3 sequence: CASSQDQQFMDEQFF. The CDR3 coding sequence is TGCGCCAGCAGCCAAGATCAACAGTTTATGGATGAGCAGTTCTTC.

The V gene is TRBV9, the J gene TRBJ2-2; 9 bases agree with TRBD1. V trimming: 4 bases; J trimming: 2 bases; junction bases outside the gene matches: 6. The CDR3 is 16 amino acids. Germline V gives CDR1 SGDLS, CDR2 YYNGEE. The CDR3, as DNA: TGTGCCAGCAGCCCTCGGACAGGGGTTAACACCGGGGAGCTGTTTTTT. This gives the protein CASSPRTGVNTGELFF.

The chain is built from TRBV25-1 and TRBJ1-5; no reliable D call. The V gene's germline CDR1 is MGHDK and CDR2 SYGVNS. This CDR3 spans 14 amino acids. V gave up 3 bases and J gave up 0 bases, with 6 bases separating them. The CDR3, as DNA: TGTGCCAGCAGTGAGTTGGATAGCAATCAGCCCCAGCATTTT. It yields the protein CASSELDSNQPQHF.

The chain is built from TRBV10-1 and TRBJ2-3; 12 nucleotides agree with TRBD2. Germline V gene lookup returns CDR1 WNHNN and CDR2 SYGVQD (reference sequence). V gave up 3 bases and J gave up 5 bases; unmatched junction bases: 3. The CDR3 length is 15 residues. As DNA, the CDR3 is TGCGCCAGCAGTGAACTAGCGGGGGGAAGAGATACGCAGTATTTT. It encodes CASSELAGGRDTQYF.

The rearrangement uses TRBV6-5 and TRBJ2-5; 9 bases align to TRBD2. V lost 4 bases and J lost 1; bases outside the gene matches: 4. This CDR3 has 15 amino acids. Germline CDR1 is MNHEY and CDR2 is SVGAGI. This chain's CDR3 is CASSWAGGTQETQYF. The CDR3 DNA reads TGTGCCAGCAGTTGGGCGGGAGGGACCCAAGAGACCCAGTACTTC.

The rearrangement joins TRBV18 to TRBJ2-1; 9 positions agree with TRBD2. Trimming at V came to 3 bases and at J to 2 bases, leaving 5 bases not matched to a gene. The CDR3 is 16 residues long. CDR1 KGHSH and CDR2 LQKENI come from the germline V gene. For the CDR3, the DNA is TGTGCCAGCTCACCGTCTAGCGGGATTACCTACAATGAGCAGTTCTTC. Protein product: CASSPSSGITYNEQFF.

The V gene is TRBV4-2, the J gene TRBJ1-4; D gene uncertain. The CDR3 runs to 19 residues. Trimming shortened V by 1 base and J by 0 bases, and 18 bases separated the two germline ends. Germline values: CDR1 LGHNA, CDR2 YNFKEQ. The CDR3 loop reads CASSQALSAGLATNEKLFF. In DNA form, the CDR3 reads TGTGCCAGCAGCCAAGCTCTATCGGCAGGCCTTGCAACTAATGAAAAACTGTTTTTT.

This sequence joins TRBV21-1 and TRBJ2-5. TRBV21-1 is designated a pseudogene. This CDR3 is 14 amino acids long. This CDR3 is CASPRQGETETQYF. The DNA for the CDR3 is TGTGCCAGTCCCAGACAAGGGGAGACGGAGACCCAGTACTTC.

The chain uses TRBV2 and TRBJ2-2; TRBD2 agrees at 8 bases. Germline V CDR1 and CDR2: SNHLY, FYNNEI. This CDR3 contains 15 residues. With V trimmed by 4 bases and J by 5 bases, 6 bases remained unmatched. CDR3 DNA: TGTGCCAGCAGTGGCAGCGGGAGTATTACCGGGGAGCTGTTTTTT. Encoded protein: CASSGSGSITGELFF.

The chain has TRBV9 and TRBJ2-7, with D hard to call. V dropped 2 bases and J dropped 5 bases, with 17 bases sitting between them. The germline V gene encodes CDR1 SGDLS and CDR2 YYNGEE. CDR3 length: 15 residues. In nucleotides, the CDR3 is TGTGCCAGCAGCGTTAGACCCATCGGTGGGGACGAGCAGTACTTC. It codes for CASSVRPIGGDEQYF.

J is TRBJ2-5 and V is TRBV5-1; 8 positions match TRBD2. J was trimmed by 4 bases and V by 3 bases; bases with no gene match: 8. The CDR3 extends over 15 amino acids. CDR1 is SGHRS and CDR2 is YFSETQ in the germline V gene. In nucleotides, the CDR3 is TGCGCCAGCAGCTCGGGGCGGGAGGCAGGAGAGACCCAGTACTTC. Its protein product is CASSSGREAGETQYF.

The chain uses TRBV19 and TRBJ1-1, with D uncertain. Germline V gene lookup returns CDR1 LNHDA and CDR2 SQIVND (reference sequence). The V end lost 3 bases, the J end lost 1 base, and 6 bases lay between the germline ends. CDR3 length: 13 amino acids. Here the CDR3 reads CASSMGGNTEAFF. CDR3 coding DNA: TGTGCCAGTAGTATGGGAGGGAACACTGAAGCTTTCTTT.

The gene calls are TRBV6-5 and TRBJ2-1; a possible D gene is TRBD1 (6 bases). Trimming shortened V by 2 bases and J by 7 bases, and 12 bases separated the two germline ends. The CDR3 runs 14 residues. Germline V gene data show CDR1 as MNHEY and CDR2 as SVGAGI. The CDR3 nucleotides are TGTGCCAGCAGTTACGTTGCAGGGGAGAATGAGCAGTTCTTC. Residues: CASSYVAGENEQFF.

The chain recombines TRBV5-4 with TRBJ2-3, with no clear D. CDR1 and CDR2 (germline): SGHNT, YYREEE (reference sequence). The CDR3 loop spans 15 amino acids. Trimming took off 0 bases at V and 1 base at J, with 9 bases between the two ends. Here the CDR3 reads CASSLGGIGTDTQYF. CDR3 sequence (DNA): TGTGCCAGCAGCTTGGGGGGTATAGGCACAGATACGCAGTATTTT.

The J gene is TRBJ1-2, the V gene TRBV7-9; no clear D gene. This CDR3 comprises 14 residues. Trimming took 1 base from V and 5 from J, leaving 11 bases between them. Germline V gene lookup returns CDR1 SEHNR and CDR2 FQNEAQ (reference sequence). The CDR3, as DNA: TGTGCCAGCAGCTTAGTCGATTATGGGTATGGCTACACCTTC. Translating it yields CASSLVDYGYGYTF.

The rearrangement joins TRBV7-9 to TRBJ2-7, with 9 nucleotides matching TRBD1. V lost 3 bases and J lost 3; bases outside the gene matches: 9. CDR1 and CDR2 (germline): SEHNR, FQNEAQ (reference sequence). The CDR3 covers 16 residues. The CDR3 DNA sequence: TGTGCCAGCAGCTTGAAAGCGGGACAGGGCTTCTACGAGCAGTACTTC. It specifies CASSLKAGQGFYEQYF.